The clone carrying this T cell receptor (beta chain) was found a few times. Its cognate antigen is unknown. Quantitative 5'-RACE with molecular barcodes generated TCR beta libraries. From the 5' RACE reads, TCRdb called clonotypes with MiXCR, one entry per CDR3 protein. The table records around 430,000 distinct CDR3 sequences, approximately 17% of them present only once. This entry is derived from a study of CD8 T cells in ankylosing spondylitis. Study-wide points: A TCR beta motif made of fewer than 10 highly homologous variants seemed typical of ankylosing spondylitis blood. The disease-linked clones had a CD8+ phenotype and low blood frequencies. Disease-linked clones reportedly showed significant enrichment in matched ankylosing spondylitis synovial fluid. Reports of some motif variants in reactive arthritis synovial fluid and blood predate this one.

CDR1 and CDR2 from the germline V gene are MNHNS and SASEGT. The V gene end was trimmed by 8 bases and the J gene end by 4 bases; junction bases not matched to a gene: 8. The CDR3 contains 14 residues. V and J are TRBV6-1 and TRBJ2-1, with 7 bases that match TRBD1. This receptor was taken from a male donor with ankylosing spondylitis. Source material: blood, either unsorted or a sorted T cell fraction (not recorded which). The CDR3 spells CASSTGTAYNEQFF. CDR3 in DNA: TGTGCCAGCTCGACCGGGACAGCGTACAATGAGCAGTTCTTC.